This is a list of T cell receptor beta chains from one sample in a study of shared clonotypes between healthy human individuals. Assay: immunoSEQ multiplex PCR; the TCRdb copy retains only in-frame clones and omits some. The sample lists 2 million to 2.5 million clones; more than 85% were seen once. The sequenced material came from naive CD4+ T cells from PBMCs. These receptors came from a man younger than 35 in good health. Some clones in this sample may be carry-over from other donors' samples. Each CDR3 is given with its conserved first and last residue. The order of the fields is V gene, clone size, J gene, D gene, CDR3 DNA, CDR3 protein. The D gene is left open where the match is weak. The size field is filled for only some rows; it gives once, few, many or a size class.

v_call: TRBV30
clone_size: .
j_call: TRBJ1-4
d_call: TRBD1
cdr3_nt: TGTGCCTGGAACAGGGGGGTTGCAACTAATGAAAAACTGTTTTTT
cdr3_aa: CAWNRGVATNEKLFF

v_call: TRBV5-1
clone_size: .
j_call: TRBJ2-6
d_call: .
cdr3_nt: TGCGCCAGCAGCTTGGCCCCGGAAAACTCTGGGGCCAACGTCCTGACTTTC
cdr3_aa: CASSLAPENSGANVLTF

v_call: TRBV5-1
clone_size: .
j_call: TRBJ1-4
d_call: .
cdr3_nt: TGCGCCAGCAGCCCTCTAGGCGTACCCGGTGAAAAACTGTTTTTT
cdr3_aa: CASSPLGVPGEKLFF

v_call: TRBV5-4
clone_size: .
j_call: TRBJ2-1
d_call: .
cdr3_nt: TGTGCCAGCAGCTTGCGGGTGAATGAGCAGTTCTTC
cdr3_aa: CASSLRVNEQFF

v_call: TRBV5-8
clone_size: .
j_call: TRBJ2-1
d_call: .
cdr3_nt: TGTGCCAGCAAGCTCTTCAGCGCTTACAATGAGCAGTTCTTC
cdr3_aa: CASKLFSAYNEQFF

v_call: TRBV6-1
clone_size: .
j_call: TRBJ2-1
d_call: TRBD1
cdr3_nt: TGTGCCAGCAGTGAACCTAGGGACAGCTCCTACAATGAGCAGTTCTTC
cdr3_aa: CASSEPRDSSYNEQFF

v_call: TRBV5-6
clone_size: .
j_call: TRBJ1-1
d_call: TRBD1
cdr3_nt: TGTGCCAGCAGCTTCGGTGGGGGACGGAGGACAGGGACGACTGAAGCTTTCTTT
cdr3_aa: CASSFGGGRRTGTTEAFF

v_call: TRBV28
clone_size: .
j_call: TRBJ2-7
d_call: .
cdr3_nt: TGTGCCAGCAGTTTTTCCAGGGACGGCTTCGAGCAGTACTTC
cdr3_aa: CASSFSRDGFEQYF

v_call: TRBV25-1
clone_size: once
j_call: TRBJ1-3
d_call: .
cdr3_nt: TGTGCCAGCAGTGGCGGGGGACTCTACTCTGGAAACACCATATATTTT
cdr3_aa: CASSGGGLYSGNTIYF

v_call: TRBV7-9
clone_size: .
j_call: TRBJ2-7
d_call: .
cdr3_nt: TGTGCCAGCAGCTTGGACAGCCCCTACGAGCAGTACTTC
cdr3_aa: CASSLDSPYEQYF

v_call: TRBV7-2
clone_size: .
j_call: TRBJ2-7
d_call: TRBD2
cdr3_nt: TGTGCCAGCAGCTTAGTGGCGGGAGCTTCGTACGAGCAGTACTTC
cdr3_aa: CASSLVAGASYEQYF

v_call: TRBV7-9
clone_size: .
j_call: TRBJ1-1
d_call: .
cdr3_nt: TGTGCCAGCAGCCCTATACTCGGGACCGCTAACACTGAAGCTTTCTTT
cdr3_aa: CASSPILGTANTEAFF

v_call: TRBV10-3
clone_size: .
j_call: TRBJ1-2
d_call: .
cdr3_nt: TGTGCCATCAGCCCAAACGGTCGTAGCGGCTACACCTTC
cdr3_aa: CAISPNGRSGYTF

v_call: TRBV29-1
clone_size: .
j_call: TRBJ1-1
d_call: TRBD1
cdr3_nt: TGCAGCGTTGTGGCAGGGGGCGATGGGGAAGCTTTCTTT
cdr3_aa: CSVVAGGDGEAFF

v_call: TRBV28
clone_size: .
j_call: TRBJ2-5
d_call: .
cdr3_nt: TGTGCCAGCAGTTTAGTAACTGGCTTGGACCAAGAGACCCAGTACTTC
cdr3_aa: CASSLVTGLDQETQYF

v_call: TRBV10-1
clone_size: .
j_call: TRBJ1-5
d_call: .
cdr3_nt: TGCGCCAGCAGTGCGGGGGCTCCCAATCAGCCCCAGCATTTT
cdr3_aa: CASSAGAPNQPQHF

v_call: TRBV6-1
clone_size: .
j_call: TRBJ2-2
d_call: .
cdr3_nt: TGTGCCAGCGAAGGCAGGGCTAACACCGGGGAGCTGTTTTTT
cdr3_aa: CASEGRANTGELFF

v_call: TRBV28
clone_size: once
j_call: TRBJ2-7
d_call: .
cdr3_nt: TGTGCCAGCGTGGCTTTAGAGGGGCAGGGCAGGTACGAGCAGTACTTC
cdr3_aa: CASVALEGQGRYEQYF

v_call: TRBV28
clone_size: .
j_call: TRBJ2-1
d_call: .
cdr3_nt: TGTGCCAGCAGCCTTACAAAGAATGAGCAGTTCTTC
cdr3_aa: CASSLTKNEQFF

v_call: TRBV5-4
clone_size: .
j_call: TRBJ2-7
d_call: TRBD2
cdr3_nt: TGTGCCAGCAGCTTAGGGACTAGCGGGTTCTCCTACGAGCAGTACTTC
cdr3_aa: CASSLGTSGFSYEQYF

v_call: TRBV19
clone_size: few
j_call: TRBJ1-1
d_call: .
cdr3_nt: TGTGCCAGTAGTATATTTGGGGAGGATGGCACTGAAGCTTTCTTT
cdr3_aa: CASSIFGEDGTEAFF

v_call: TRBV10-3
clone_size: .
j_call: TRBJ2-5
d_call: .
cdr3_nt: TGTGCCATCAGTGCTGGGGCAGGGGAGACCCAGTACTTC
cdr3_aa: CAISAGAGETQYF

v_call: TRBV5-5
clone_size: .
j_call: TRBJ2-7
d_call: .
cdr3_nt: TGTGCCAGCAGCTCTGGACGGACGGGGGTCTACGAGCAGTACTTC
cdr3_aa: CASSSGRTGVYEQYF

v_call: TRBV30
clone_size: few
j_call: TRBJ1-5
d_call: TRBD1
cdr3_nt: TGTGCCTGGAGTGGGGGACAGGGGTTTGAGCCCCAGCATTTT
cdr3_aa: CAWSGGQGFEPQHF

v_call: TRBV11-3
clone_size: .
j_call: TRBJ2-2
d_call: TRBD1
cdr3_nt: TGTGCCAGCAGCCTGGACAGGACCGGGGAGCTGTTTTTT
cdr3_aa: CASSLDRTGELFF

v_call: TRBV11-2
clone_size: .
j_call: TRBJ2-3
d_call: TRBD2
cdr3_nt: TGTGCCAGCAGCTTAGAAGGGACTAGCCTTACGCAGTATTTT
cdr3_aa: CASSLEGTSLTQYF

v_call: TRBV6-5
clone_size: .
j_call: TRBJ2-7
d_call: TRBD2
cdr3_nt: TGTGCCAGCAGAGCCGGGACTAGCGGTCCCTACGAGCAGTACTTC
cdr3_aa: CASRAGTSGPYEQYF

v_call: TRBV7-3
clone_size: .
j_call: TRBJ2-7
d_call: .
cdr3_nt: TGTGCCAGCAGCCAAGGGGCGCGCTACGAGCAGTACTTC
cdr3_aa: CASSQGARYEQYF